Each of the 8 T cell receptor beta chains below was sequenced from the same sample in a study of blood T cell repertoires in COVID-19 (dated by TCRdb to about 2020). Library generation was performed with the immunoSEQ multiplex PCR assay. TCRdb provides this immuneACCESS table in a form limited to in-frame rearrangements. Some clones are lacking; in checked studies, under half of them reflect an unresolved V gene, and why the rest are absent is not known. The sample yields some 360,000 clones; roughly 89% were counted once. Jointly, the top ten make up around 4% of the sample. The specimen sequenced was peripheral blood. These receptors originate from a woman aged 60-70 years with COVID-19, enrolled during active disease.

The CDR3 DNA reads TGTGCCAGCAGCCCGAATAGGGGTGGCTACACCTTC. Translation: CASSPNRGGYTF. This chain joins TRBV28 and TRBJ1-2; maybe TRBD1 (5 bases). Trimming took 6 bases from V and 7 from J, leaving 12 bases between them. CDR3 size: 12 residues. Germline V lookup: CDR1 MDHEN, CDR2 SYDVKM.

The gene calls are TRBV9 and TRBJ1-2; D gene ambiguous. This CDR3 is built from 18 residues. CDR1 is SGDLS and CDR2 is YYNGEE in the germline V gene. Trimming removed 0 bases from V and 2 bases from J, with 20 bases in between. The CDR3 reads CASSVGPSAGNSNYGYTF. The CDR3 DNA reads TGTGCCAGCAGCGTAGGCCCCTCGGCAGGCAATTCCAACTATGGCTACACCTTC.

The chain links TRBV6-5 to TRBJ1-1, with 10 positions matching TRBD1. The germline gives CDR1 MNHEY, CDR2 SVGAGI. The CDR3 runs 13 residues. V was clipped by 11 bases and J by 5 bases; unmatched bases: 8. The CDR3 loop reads CACGDRGRTEAFF. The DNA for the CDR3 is TGTGCCTGCGGGGACAGGGGAAGGACTGAAGCTTTCTTT.

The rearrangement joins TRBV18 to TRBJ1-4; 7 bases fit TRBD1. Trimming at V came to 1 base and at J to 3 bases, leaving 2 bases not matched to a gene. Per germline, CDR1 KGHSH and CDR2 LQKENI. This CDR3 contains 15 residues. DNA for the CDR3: TGTGCCAGCTCACCACAGGGACAGCCTAATGAAAAACTGTTTTTT. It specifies CASSPQGQPNEKLFF.

DNA of the CDR3: TGTGCCAGCAGCTTAGATTTCCGGGGATCAAATTCACCCCTCCACTTT. Its translation: CASSLDFRGSNSPLHF. The V and J genes are TRBV11-2 and TRBJ1-6; D remains unclear. Germline CDR1 reads SGHAT; CDR2 reads FQNNGV. This CDR3 is 16 amino acids long. The V end lost 0 bases, the J end lost 7 bases, and 13 bases lay between the germline ends. The variable domain in full, completed from reference TRBV11-2 and TRBJ1-6, reads EAGVAQSPRYKIIEKRQSVAFWCNPISGHATLYWYQQILGQGPKLLIQFQNNGVVDDSQLPKDRFSAERLKGVDSTLKIQPAKLEDSAVYLCASSLDFRGSNSPLHFGNGTRLTVT.

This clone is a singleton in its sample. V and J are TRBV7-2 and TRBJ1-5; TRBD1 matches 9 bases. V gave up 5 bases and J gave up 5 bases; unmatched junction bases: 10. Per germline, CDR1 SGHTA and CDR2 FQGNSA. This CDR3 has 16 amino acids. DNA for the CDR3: TGTGCCAGCAGCCTCGGCTGGGGACAGGGCCATCAGCCCCAGCATTTT. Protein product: CASSLGWGQGHQPQHF.

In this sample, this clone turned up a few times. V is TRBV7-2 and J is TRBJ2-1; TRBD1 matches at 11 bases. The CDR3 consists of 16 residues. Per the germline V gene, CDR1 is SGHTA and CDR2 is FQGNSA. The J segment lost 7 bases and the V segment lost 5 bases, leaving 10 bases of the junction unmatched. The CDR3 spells CASSPPPGTGGNEQFF. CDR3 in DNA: TGTGCCAGCAGCCCCCCTCCAGGGACAGGGGGTAATGAGCAGTTCTTC.

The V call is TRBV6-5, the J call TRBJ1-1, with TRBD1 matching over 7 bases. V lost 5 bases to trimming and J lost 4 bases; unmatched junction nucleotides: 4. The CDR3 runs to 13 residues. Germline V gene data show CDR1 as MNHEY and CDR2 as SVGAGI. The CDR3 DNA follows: TGTGCCAGCAGTCGAAACAGGGGCACTGAAGCTTTCTTT. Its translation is CASSRNRGTEAFF.